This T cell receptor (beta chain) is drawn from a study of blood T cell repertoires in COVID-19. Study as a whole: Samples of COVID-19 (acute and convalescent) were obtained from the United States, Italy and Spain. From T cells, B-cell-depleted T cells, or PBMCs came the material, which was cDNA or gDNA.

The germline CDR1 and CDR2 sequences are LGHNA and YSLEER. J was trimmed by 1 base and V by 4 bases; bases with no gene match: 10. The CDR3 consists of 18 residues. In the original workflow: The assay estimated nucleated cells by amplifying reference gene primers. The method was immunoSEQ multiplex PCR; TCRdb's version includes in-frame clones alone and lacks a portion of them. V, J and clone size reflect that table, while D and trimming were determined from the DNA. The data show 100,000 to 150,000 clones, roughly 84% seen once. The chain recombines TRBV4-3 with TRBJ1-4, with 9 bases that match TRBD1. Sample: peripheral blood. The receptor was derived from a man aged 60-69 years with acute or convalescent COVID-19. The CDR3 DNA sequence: TGCGCCAGCAGCCTAGGACAGGGGTGGCGTCTAACTAATGAAAAACTGTTTTTT. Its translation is CASSLGQGWRLTNEKLFF.